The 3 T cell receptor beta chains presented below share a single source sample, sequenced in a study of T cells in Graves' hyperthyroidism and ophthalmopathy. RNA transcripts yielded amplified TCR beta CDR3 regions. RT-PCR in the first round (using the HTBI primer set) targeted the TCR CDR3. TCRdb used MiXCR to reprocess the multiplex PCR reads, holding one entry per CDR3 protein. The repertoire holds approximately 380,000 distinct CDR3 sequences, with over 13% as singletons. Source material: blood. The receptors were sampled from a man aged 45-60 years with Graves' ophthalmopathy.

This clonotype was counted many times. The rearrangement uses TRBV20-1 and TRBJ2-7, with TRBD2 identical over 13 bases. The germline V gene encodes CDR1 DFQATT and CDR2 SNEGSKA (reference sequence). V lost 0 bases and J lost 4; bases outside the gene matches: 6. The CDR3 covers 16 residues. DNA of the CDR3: TGCAGTGCTAGAGATCCTAGGACTAGCGGGAGTTACGAGCAGTACTTC. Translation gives CSARDPRTSGSYEQYF.

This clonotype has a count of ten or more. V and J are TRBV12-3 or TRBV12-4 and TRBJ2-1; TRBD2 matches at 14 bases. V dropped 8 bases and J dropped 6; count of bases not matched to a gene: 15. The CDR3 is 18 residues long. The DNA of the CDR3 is TGTGCCAGCGACTCTTCGGGACTAGCGGGAGAAGGGCTCAATGAGCAGTTCTTC. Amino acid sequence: CASDSSGLAGEGLNEQFF.

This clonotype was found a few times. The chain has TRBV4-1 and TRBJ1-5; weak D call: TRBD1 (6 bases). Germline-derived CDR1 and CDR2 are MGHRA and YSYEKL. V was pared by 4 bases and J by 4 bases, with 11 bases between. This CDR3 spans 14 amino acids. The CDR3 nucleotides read TGCGCCAGCAGCCCCCAGGGGCAAAATCAGCCCCAGCATTTT. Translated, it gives CASSPQGQNQPQHF.